A single sample gave rise to the 23 T cell receptor beta chains below, sequenced in a study of vaccination effects on CD4 cells after COVID-19. Sequenced by immunoSEQ multiplex PCR; TCRdb stores in-frame clones only, minus some. This sample has some 69,000 clones, with around 74% found just once. Antigen-specific CD4+ T cells were first expanded with viral peptide pools by the ViraFEST assay and only then sequenced. Once cultured for approximately eleven days, the cells underwent separation to obtain CD4+ T cells. Of the BNT162b2 and mRNA-1273 vaccines, participants received two doses of one or the other. These TCRs' antigens remain unknown. This material consisted of CD4+ T cells from PBMCs cultured with HCoV-229E spike peptides, taken after COVID-19 vaccination. The receptor set was obtained from a human donor who received a COVID-19 vaccine.

CDR3 coding DNA: TGTGCCACCAGTGACGGTAACCCTCGGGACACCGGGGAGCTGTTTTTT. It codes for CATSDGNPRDTGELFF. The chain has TRBV24-1 and TRBJ2-2; D gene ambiguous. Deletions cut 4 bases from V and 3 bases from J, with 14 bases between. Germline V gives CDR1 KGHDR, CDR2 SFDVKD. The length of the CDR3 is 16 residues.

Only a few counts were recorded for this clone. The chain uses TRBV19 and TRBJ2-7; the match to TRBD1 covers 8 bases. Germline V gene lookup returns CDR1 LNHDA and CDR2 SQIVND (reference sequence). CDR3 length: 14 residues. V shed 5 bases, J shed 9 bases, and the junction held 12 bases outside the gene matches. Written as DNA, the CDR3 is TGTGCCAGTAGTGTCGGACAGGGTTTGGGACCGCAGTACGTC. Its protein product is CASSVGQGLGPQYV.

In this sample, this clone turned up a few times. The chain combines TRBV5-1 with TRBJ2-2; D is ambiguous. V was trimmed by 0 bases and J by 8 bases, leaving 8 bases between them. Per germline, CDR1 SGHRS and CDR2 YFSETQ. The CDR3 loop spans 13 amino acids. The CDR3 DNA reads TGCGCCAGCAGCTTGGACGGCTGGGGGGAGCTGTTTTTT. This translates into CASSLDGWGELFF.

The V call is TRBV7-9, the J call TRBJ1-1; the D is unclear. Germline V CDR1 and CDR2: SEHNR, FQNEAQ (reference sequence). CDR3 length: 14 residues. The CDR3 protein is CARGRLGLNTEAFF. The CDR3 DNA is TGTGCTAGAGGGCGGCTGGGGTTGAACACTGAAGCTTTCTTT.

The gene calls are TRBV29-1 and TRBJ2-5; D not certain. The CDR3 sequence is 13 residues long. V shed 4 bases and J shed 1 base, with 10 bases lying between them. Germline V lookup: CDR1 SQVTM, CDR2 ANQGSEA. CDR3 in DNA: TGCAGCGTTGCTAGAGACTCCCAAGAGACCCAGTACTTC. Residues: CSVARDSQETQYF.

The V gene is TRBV28, the J gene TRBJ2-7; 8 nucleotides line up with TRBD2. The trim removed 5 bases at V and 7 bases at J, leaving 10 bases unmatched. There are 14 residues in the CDR3. The germline gives CDR1 MDHEN, CDR2 SYDVKM. The CDR3 DNA reads as TGTGCCAGCAGTCCCCCGGACCCGGGAGGGGAGCAGTACGTC. Protein product: CASSPPDPGGEQYV.

The rearrangement uses TRBV9 and TRBJ2-3, with D possibly being TRBD2 (6 bases). CDR3 length equals 14 residues. Germline V lookup: CDR1 SGDLS, CDR2 YYNGEE. V lost 1 base and J lost 4, with 10 bases in between. The CDR3 region is CASSVSSGSDTQYF. CDR3 in DNA: TGTGCCAGCAGCGTAAGTAGCGGCTCAGATACGCAGTATTTT.

The chain has TRBV4-2 and TRBJ2-1, with 9 bases aligning to TRBD2. Germline loops: CDR1 LGHNA, CDR2 YNFKEQ. V was clipped by 1 base and J by 4 bases; unmatched bases: 5. The CDR3 spans 16 residues. The CDR3 here is CASSQAGTSFYNEQFF. The CDR3 DNA follows: TGTGCCAGCAGCCAAGCCGGGACTAGCTTTTACAATGAGCAGTTCTTC.

This rearrangement joins TRBV5-5 to TRBJ2-7, with D tentatively TRBD1 (7 bases). The CDR3 has 14 amino acids. Germline V gene lookup returns CDR1 SGHKS and CDR2 YYEKEE (reference sequence). Trimming stripped 2 bases from V and 3 bases from J, with 12 bases between. The CDR3 region is CASSFQGGVYEQYV. DNA of the CDR3: TGTGCCAGCAGCTTTCAGGGGGGAGTCTACGAGCAGTACGTC.

Only a few counts were recorded for this clone. The chain is built from TRBV6-6 and TRBJ1-5; no definite D call. The CDR3 totals 14 residues. Germline values: CDR1 MNHNY, CDR2 SVGAGI (reference sequence). Trimming stripped 8 bases from V and 7 bases from J, with 18 bases between. This CDR3 reads CASRPLGFEQPQHF. CDR3 in DNA: TGTGCCAGCCGCCCCTTAGGGTTCGAGCAGCCCCAGCATTTT.

This clone was seen more than once but under ten times. The rearrangement uses TRBV30 and TRBJ1-5, with a possible D match to TRBD1 (6 bases). The germline V gene has CDR1 GTSNPN and CDR2 SVGIG (reference sequence). V lost 4 bases and J lost 3, with 10 bases in between. The CDR3 extends over 13 amino acids. For the CDR3, the DNA is TGTGCCTGGACACAGGGAACCAATCAGCCCCAGCATTTT. This codes for CAWTQGTNQPQHF.

The rearrangement links TRBV6-1 to TRBJ1-6; D is perhaps TRBD1 (5 bases). Germline V gene sequence: CDR1 MNHNS, CDR2 SASEGT. Trimming stripped 3 bases from V and 9 bases from J, with 21 bases between. The CDR3 runs to 17 residues. The CDR3 protein is CASSDGWRGRFGSPLHF. For the CDR3, the DNA is TGTGCCAGCAGTGATGGTTGGAGGGGTCGGTTTGGTTCACCCCTCCACTTT.

This chain joins TRBV2 and TRBJ1-2; D is unresolved. The V end lost 7 bases, the J end lost 4 bases, and 7 bases lay between the germline ends. The germline gives CDR1 SNHLY, CDR2 FYNNEI. The length of the CDR3 is 11 residues. The DNA for the CDR3 is TGTGCCAGCACCCCAAGCTATGGCTACACCTTC. Translation: CASTPSYGYTF.

The gene calls are TRBV9 and TRBJ2-5; tentatively, D is TRBD1 (6 bases). The V gene's germline CDR1 is SGDLS and CDR2 YYNGEE. V was shortened by 2 bases and J by 5 bases, with 16 bases between the two germline ends. CDR3 length: 15 amino acids. CDR3 nucleotides: TGTGCCAGCAGCGTGGGAAGGACAGAATCGGAGACCCAGTACTTC. Protein product: CASSVGRTESETQYF.

This clone turned up a few times. The chain carries TRBV4-1 and TRBJ1-2; 9 bases are shared with TRBD1. The CDR3 runs to 15 residues. The germline V gene has CDR1 MGHRA and CDR2 YSYEKL. J gave up 3 bases and V 3 bases, and 5 bases lay outside the gene matches. This CDR3 reads CASSQRTGDYYGYTF. CDR3 bases: TGCGCCAGCAGCCAGAGGACAGGGGACTACTATGGCTACACCTTC.

This clone was seen just once. V is TRBV19 and J is TRBJ1-1, with D possibly TRBD1 on 5 matching bases. The ends were cut back, 0 bases at V and 1 base at J, with 12 bases in the middle. The CDR3 is 16 residues long. Germline CDR1 and CDR2: LNHDA and SQIVND (reference sequence). The CDR3 sequence is CASSIDTGVRNTEAFF. The CDR3 bases are TGTGCCAGTAGTATAGATACGGGGGTACGGAACACTGAAGCTTTCTTT.

The chain recombines TRBV5-1 with TRBJ1-2; D gene ambiguous. The V end was cut by 0 bases, the J end by 4 bases, with 19 bases between. The CDR3 is made up of 17 amino acids. In germline, CDR1 is SGHRS, CDR2 YFSETQ. CDR3 sequence: CASSLAPQVVRGYGYTF. For the CDR3, the DNA is TGCGCCAGCAGCTTGGCCCCCCAAGTCGTCAGAGGCTATGGCTACACCTTC.

The chain has TRBV7-2 and TRBJ1-5; the D gene is possibly TRBD1 (6 bases). The CDR3 totals 15 residues. The germline V gene encodes CDR1 SGHTA and CDR2 FQGNSA. Trimming left V 7 bases short and J 7 bases short, with 20 bases between. The CDR3 nucleotides are TGTGCCAGCACCACAAATGCAGGGGCGGGGCAGCCCCAGCATTTT. It is translated as CASTTNAGAGQPQHF.

V usage is TRBV19 and J usage is TRBJ2-1, with 7 bases aligning to TRBD1. Unmatched junction bases numbered 7, after V lost 5 bases and J lost 3 bases. The CDR3 contains 15 residues. Germline values: CDR1 LNHDA, CDR2 SQIVND (reference sequence). The CDR3 loop reads CASSFGDRNYNEQFF. The CDR3, as DNA: TGTGCCAGTAGTTTCGGGGACAGAAACTACAATGAGCAGTTCTTC.

This clone was observed once. V and J are TRBV5-1 and TRBJ2-2; a possible D gene is TRBD2 (6 bases). Trimming pared 4 bases from V and 3 bases from J, leaving 13 bases between. This CDR3 spans 15 amino acids. CDR1 and CDR2 (germline): SGHRS, YFSETQ. CDR3 loop: CASSLDGGHTGELFF. The CDR3, as DNA: TGCGCCAGCAGCCTCGACGGGGGTCACACCGGGGAGCTGTTTTTT.

This clone was observed a handful of times. The rearrangement joins TRBV6-5 to TRBJ1-6; the D gene is possibly TRBD1 (5 bases). The CDR3 extends over 14 amino acids. Germline lookup yields CDR1 MNHEY and CDR2 SVGAGI. Trimming removed 8 bases at V and 0 bases at J, with 8 bases between. CDR3 loop: CASQGSSYNSPLHF. The CDR3 region has the DNA TGTGCCAGCCAGGGATCCTCCTATAATTCACCCCTCCACTTT.

This clone came up once. The genes are TRBV23-1 and TRBJ2-2, with 10 bases identical to TRBD1. TRBV23-1 qualifies as an ORF whose function is uncertain. The V and J ends lost 3 bases and 0 bases, in that order; junction bases with no gene match: 7. CDR3 length: 18 amino acids. The CDR3 nucleotides are TGCGCCAGCAGTCACCAGGGGGACAGGGGTCCGAACACCGGGGAGCTGTTTTTT. Its protein is CASSHQGDRGPNTGELFF.

The rearrangement links TRBV6-6 to TRBJ1-5; D remains unclear. The V end lost 6 bases, the J end lost 1 base, and 4 bases lay between the germline ends. CDR1 is MNHNY and CDR2 is SVGAGI in the germline V gene (reference sequence). This CDR3 is built from 12 residues. CDR3 protein: CASRDSNQPQHF. The CDR3 DNA sequence: TGTGCCAGCAGAGACAGCAATCAGCCCCAGCATTTT.